A selection of T cell receptor beta chains follows, all from one sample in a study of OX40 agonist ivuxolimab in advanced cancers. Profiled with immunoSEQ multiplex PCR; TCRdb holds only in-frame clones, not every one. The data hold tens of thousands of clones, with about four fifths observed a single time. This specimen consisted of CD4+ or CD8+ T cells sorted from blood, obtained in a trial of the OX40 agonist ivuxolimab. The receptors were gathered from an adult with an advanced solid tumor such as melanoma, head and neck, liver or kidney cancer. Each CDR3 is given with its conserved first and last residue. The D gene is left open where the match is weak. Expanded clones are given a class, and other clones once, few, many or no size at all.

>TRBJ2-4|TRBV28|TRBD1|-
TGTGCCAGCAGTTCCCCCGTCGGGACAGGTGGACTAGCCAAAAACATTCAGTACTTC
CASSSPVGTGGLAKNIQYF
>TRBJ2-6|TRBV7-3|-|-
TGTGCCAGCAGCTTAGACTCTGGGGTCCTGACTTTC
CASSLDSGVLTF
>TRBJ1-5|TRBV4-2|TRBD1|once
TGTGCCAGCAGCCAAGAGGGCGCGGGACAGGGAACTCAGCCCCAGCATTTT
CASSQEGAGQGTQPQHF
>TRBJ1-4|TRBV27|-|-
TGTGCCAGCAGTTTAAAAAGGGTAGGGAGGGGCGAAAAACTGTTTTTT
CASSLKRVGRGEKLFF
>TRBJ2-5|TRBV4-3|-|-
TGCGCCAGCAGCCAAGGGGGGGGGCTGGGTGAGACCCAGTACTTC
CASSQGGGLGETQYF
>TRBJ1-5|TRBV30|-|-
TGTGCCTGGAGTTCGCCCGGGGAGGTTCAGCCCCAGCATTTT
CAWSSPGEVQPQHF
>TRBJ1-3|TRBV9|-|once
TGTGCCAGCAGCGGGGCGGACTCCTCTGGAAACACCATATATTTT
CASSGADSSGNTIYF
>TRBJ2-3|TRBV30|-|-
TGTGCCTGGAGTGCAATCTACGATACGCAGTATTTT
CAWSAIYDTQYF
>TRBJ2-5|TRBV7-2|-|-
TGTGCCAGCAGCTTAGGACACCAAGAGACCCAGTACTTC
CASSLGHQETQYF
>TRBJ1-5|TRBV6-4|-|-
TGTGCCAGCAGTGACTCGAGTCGGGTAAATCAGCCCCAGCATTTT
CASSDSSRVNQPQHF
>TRBJ1-4|TRBV19|-|-
TGTGCCAGTAGTTTATCCCGGGGAGAAAAACTGTTTTTT
CASSLSRGEKLFF
>TRBJ2-2|TRBV27|-|-
TGTGCCAGCAGTTTAGCTTCGGACACCGGGGAGCTGTTTTTT
CASSLASDTGELFF
>TRBJ2-3|TRBV9|TRBD2|-
TGTGCCAGCAGTTTTACTAGCGAAAGCACAGATACGCAGTATTTT
CASSFTSESTDTQYF
>TRBJ1-2|TRBV11-2|-|-
TGTGCCAGCAGCTTAGGAATTCTCGGGGCAGGGCTGACTAACTATGGCTACACCTTC
CASSLGILGAGLTNYGYTF
>TRBJ2-7|TRBV21-1|-|once
TGTGCCAGCAGCGACCTAGCGGAAACGACCTACGAGCAGTACTTC
CASSDLAETTYEQYF
>TRBJ1-4|TRBV7-9|-|-
TGTGCCAGCACCCCAGGGCCGGGTAGGAATGAAAAACTGTTTTTT
CASTPGPGRNEKLFF
>TRBJ2-1|TRBV30|-|-
TGTGCCTGGGGGCGAGGCTGGGCAGTTGAGCAGTTCTTC
CAWGRGWAVEQFF
>TRBJ2-1|TRBV7-2|TRBD2|once
TGTGCCAGCAGCCTTAGCGGGGGAACCTACAATGAGCAGTTCTTC
CASSLSGGTYNEQFF
>TRBJ2-7|TRBV2|-|-
TGTGCCAGCAGTGTGTCCGGGACGTACTCCTACGAGCAGTACTTC
CASSVSGTYSYEQYF
>TRBJ1-1|TRBV6-5|TRBD1|once
TGTGCCAGCAGGTCCCAGGGGGGTACTGAAGCTTTCTTT
CASRSQGGTEAFF
>TRBJ2-1|TRBV4-1|-|-
TGCGCCAGCAGCCAAGGGGGACAGCGGGCTCCACGGGGCTCTAGCTCCTACAATGAGCAGTTCTTC
CASSQGGQRAPRGSSSYNEQFF
>TRBJ2-3|TRBV7-6|-|-
TGTGCCAGCAGCTCGGTTGGGGGTTATAGCACAGATACGCAGTATTTT
CASSSVGGYSTDTQYF
>TRBJ1-3|TRBV29-1|-|-
TGCAGCGTTGAGCGCGGGGCTTCCGGAAACACCATATATTTT
CSVERGASGNTIYF
>TRBJ2-7|TRBV2|TRBD2|-
TGTGCCAGCAGTGACGGGGCGGGAGGGCCCTACGAGCAGTACTTC
CASSDGAGGPYEQYF
>TRBJ2-1|TRBV9|-|-
TGTGCCAGCAGCGTAGTGGCTAGCGCCTCCTACAATGAGCAGTTCTTC
CASSVVASASYNEQFF
>TRBJ2-7|TRBV6-1|-|once
TGTGCCAGCAGGAATTACGAGCAGTACTTC
CASRNYEQYF
>TRBJ2-2|TRBV4-2|TRBD2|-
TGTGCCAGCAGCCAAGATTGGAGTAGCGGGGGGTTGAGCACCGGGGAGCTGTTTTTT
CASSQDWSSGGLSTGELFF
>TRBJ1-2|TRBV15|-|-
TGTGCCACCGAGCGTGGGGGGACTAACTATGGCTACACCTTC
CATERGGTNYGYTF
>TRBJ2-1|TRBV28|-|once
TGTGCCAGCAGCAGGACAGACTCCTACAATGAGCAGTTCTTC
CASSRTDSYNEQFF
>TRBJ2-1|TRBV6-6|TRBD1|-
TGTGCCAGCAAGGGTAAAACGACAGGGGAGTACAATGAGCAGTTCTTC
CASKGKTTGEYNEQFF
>TRBJ1-5|TRBV18|TRBD1|-
TGTGCCAGCTCACTTCGACAGGGGGAGGATCAGCCCCAGCATTTT
CASSLRQGEDQPQHF
>TRBJ2-5|TRBV29-1|-|-
TGCAGCGTTGTGCTCAGGGTGGGAGAGACCCAGTACTTC
CSVVLRVGETQYF
>TRBJ2-4|TRBV5-4|-|-
TGTGCCAGCAGCTCACTGCCCGCTGGGAACATTCAGTACTTC
CASSSLPAGNIQYF
>TRBJ2-3|TRBV7-9|-|few
TGTGCCAGCAGCTCAACCGCAGATACGCAGTATTTT
CASSSTADTQYF
>TRBJ2-1|TRBV11-2|TRBD2|few
TGTGCCAGCAGCCGAAGGTTGTCGGGGACTAGCAGTTACAATGAGCAGTTCTTC
CASSRRLSGTSSYNEQFF
>TRBJ1-5|TRBV2|-|-
TGTGCCAGCGGGCAGGGGTACAATCAGCCCCAGCATTTT
CASGQGYNQPQHF
>TRBJ1-1|TRBV19|-|few
TGTGCCAGTATGACCTTAGAGACTGACAGAGCCACTGAAGCTTTCTTT
CASMTLETDRATEAFF
>TRBJ2-2|TRBV19|-|-
TGTGCCAGTGGGCCAAACACCGGGGAGCTGTTTTTT
CASGPNTGELFF
>TRBJ1-1|TRBV30|-|-
TGTGCCTGGAGTGAGGGCACCATCCCTGAAGCTTTCTTT
CAWSEGTIPEAFF
>TRBJ1-4|TRBV5-6|-|-
TGTGCCAGCATCCGATGGGGCGGTACTAATGAAAAACTGTTTTTT
CASIRWGGTNEKLFF
>TRBJ1-4|TRBV14|-|-
TGTGCCAGCAGCCAAGTCGTTGGCTCATGGGGAAAACTGTTTTTT
CASSQVVGSWGKLFF
>TRBJ1-1|TRBV7-7|-|-
TGTGCTAGCAGCTTACGAGAGGGCACTGAAGCTTTCTTT
CASSLREGTEAFF
>TRBJ2-5|TRBV11-1|TRBD2|-
TGTGCCAGCAGCCCTTCTAGCGGGAGTGTAGAGACCCAGTACTTC
CASSPSSGSVETQYF
>TRBJ2-3|TRBV11-2|-|-
TGTGCCAGCAGCTTCACGAGAGATACGCAGTATTTT
CASSFTRDTQYF
>TRBJ1-5|TRBV19|-|-
TGTGCCAGTAGCCTGTCCCCAGATATCCGCAATCAGCCCCAGCATTTT
CASSLSPDIRNQPQHF
>TRBJ1-1|TRBV4-3|TRBD1|-
TGCGCCAGCAGCCAAGATGACGGACAGGGTTTTGAAGCTTTCTTT
CASSQDDGQGFEAFF